The 29 T cell receptor beta chains below were found in one sample sequenced in a study of blood T cell repertoires in COVID-19. The protocol was immunoSEQ multiplex PCR, while the TCRdb copy is restricted to in-frame clones and leaves out a portion. This sample has 54,000 or so clones; over 75% occur once, and the top ten carry roughly 12%. The sample taken for sequencing was peripheral blood. These receptors were taken from a man older than 75 with COVID-19, enrolled during active disease.

This chain uses TRBV30 with TRBJ1-5, with TRBD1 as a possible D gene (5 bases). V was pared by 0 bases and J by 2 bases, with 11 bases between. The CDR3 contains 15 residues. Germline V gene sequence: CDR1 GTSNPN, CDR2 SVGIG (reference sequence). In DNA, the CDR3 is TGTGCCTGGAGTGTCCGGGGGTCGGGCAATCAGCCCCAGCATTTT. Encoded protein: CAWSVRGSGNQPQHF.

The count of this clone is one. The chain carries TRBV24-1 and TRBJ2-2; the match to TRBD1 covers 7 bases. The junction had 10 bases not matched to a gene; V was cut back by 3 bases and J by 7 bases. This CDR3 is 16 amino acids long. Germline V gene lookup returns CDR1 KGHDR and CDR2 SFDVKD. The CDR3 spells CATSDTPSTGNGELFF. The CDR3 bases are TGTGCCACCAGTGATACCCCATCGACAGGGAACGGGGAGCTGTTTTTT.

The chain couples TRBV9 to TRBJ1-2; 7 bases match TRBD1. Trimming removed 2 bases from V and 8 bases from J; junction bases left unmatched: 12. Germline CDR1 is SGDLS and CDR2 is YYNGEE. This CDR3 is built from 15 residues. The CDR3 nucleotides are TGTGCCAGCAGCGTCCACTTTTCAACAGGGGTCGGCTACACCTTC. Amino acid sequence: CASSVHFSTGVGYTF.

The genes are TRBV19 and TRBJ2-6; the D gene is possibly TRBD2 (6 bases). Germline CDR1 reads LNHDA; CDR2 reads SQIVND (reference sequence). CDR3 length: 15 residues. V lost 7 bases and J 0 bases, leaving 10 bases between the germline ends. CDR3 sequence (DNA): TGTGCCAGTACGGTGGGGGGCTCTGGGGCCAACGTCCTGACTTTC. Its translation is CASTVGGSGANVLTF.

There are a few counts of this clone. CDR3 nucleotides: TGTGCCAGCAGTTACGGGGGCCAGAATCAGCCCCAGCATTTT. Its translation is CASSYGGQNQPQHF. V gene TRBV6-5 combines with J gene TRBJ1-5; tentative D call: TRBD1 (6 bases). Germline CDR1 and CDR2: MNHEY and SVGAGI. The CDR3 contains 14 residues. V lost 2 bases to trimming and J lost 4 bases, with 9 bases between them.

This chain connects TRBV9 to TRBJ1-1; 8 bases match TRBD1. The CDR3 runs to 16 residues. The V and J ends lost 4 bases and 2 bases, in that order; junction bases with no gene match: 10. The germline V gene has CDR1 SGDLS and CDR2 YYNGEE. The CDR3: CASSTGAGGVNTEAFF. The CDR3 coding sequence is TGTGCCAGCAGCACAGGGGCAGGGGGCGTTAACACTGAAGCTTTCTTT.

The V and J genes are TRBV6-5 and TRBJ1-1; D is ambiguous. CDR1 is MNHEY and CDR2 is SVGAGI in the germline V gene. Deletions cut 8 bases from V and 4 bases from J, with 17 bases between. The CDR3 length is 14 residues. The DNA for the CDR3 is TGTGCCAGCGGAGGAGATTTGGAAGGCACTGAAGCTTTCTTT. It is translated as CASGGDLEGTEAFF.

This chain uses TRBV5-6 with TRBJ2-5, with 11 bases fitting TRBD2. The CDR3 runs to 17 residues. With V trimmed by 2 bases and J by 5 bases, 11 bases remained unmatched. Germline V gene lookup returns CDR1 SGHDT and CDR2 YYEEEE. CDR3 coding DNA: TGTGCCAGCAGCTTTCGGGGTAGCGGGAGGGAGTCGGAGACCCAGTACTTC. This codes for CASSFRGSGRESETQYF.

This sequence joins TRBV15 and TRBJ1-5; D is ambiguous. The CDR3 runs to 14 residues. The V and J ends lost 2 bases and 7 bases respectively, with 12 bases between them. CDR1 and CDR2 from the germline V gene are LNHNV and YYDKDF (reference sequence). CDR3 residues: CATSRNGREQPQHF. The CDR3 DNA sequence: TGTGCCACCAGCAGAAATGGACGGGAGCAGCCCCAGCATTTT.

This clone was found once. This chain uses TRBV5-1 with TRBJ1-4; D possibly corresponds to TRBD1 (6 bases). From germline, CDR1 is SGHRS and CDR2 YFSETQ. Trimming took off 7 bases at V and 8 bases at J, with 18 bases between the two ends. The length of the CDR3 is 14 residues. CDR3: CASQLTGSGEKLFF. The CDR3 DNA sequence: TGCGCCAGCCAACTTACAGGGTCAGGGGAAAAACTGTTTTTT.

The chain joins TRBV9 to TRBJ1-4, with TRBD1 as a possible D gene (5 bases). CDR3 size: 15 residues. Trimming shortened V by 3 bases and J by 7 bases, and 16 bases separated the two germline ends. Germline lookup yields CDR1 SGDLS and CDR2 YYNGEE. Written as DNA, the CDR3 is TGTGCCAGCAGCGCCGGGGGGGAGCCGGGTGAAAAACTGTTTTTT. Protein product: CASSAGGEPGEKLFF. The full variable domain, rest sourced from reference TRBV9 and TRBJ1-4, is DSGVTQTPKHLITATGQRVTLRCSPRSGDLSVYWYQQSLDQGLQFLIQYYNGEERAKGNILERFSAQQFPDLHSELNLSSLELGDSALYFCASSAGGEPGEKLFFGSGTQLSVL.

The sample holds one count of this clone. The chain carries TRBV3-1 (or the pseudogene TRBV3-2) and TRBJ1-4; no reliable D call. The V gene lost 4 bases and the J gene lost 8 bases, with 11 bases spanning the gap. This CDR3 spans 13 amino acids. Germline V CDR1 and CDR2: LGHDT, YNNKEL (reference sequence). This CDR3 reads CASSPYSGEKLFF. CDR3 sequence (DNA): TGTGCCAGCAGCCCATACAGTGGGGAAAAACTGTTTTTT.

The V gene is TRBV5-6, the J gene TRBJ2-3, with TRBD2 matching 11 bases. Germline V gives CDR1 SGHDT, CDR2 YYEEEE. The CDR3 runs to 14 residues. J lost 4 bases, V lost 6 bases, and 4 bases had no gene match. The CDR3 loop is CASILAGDADTQYF. CDR3 coding DNA: TGTGCCAGCATACTAGCGGGGGACGCAGATACGCAGTATTTT.

The V call is TRBV4-2, the J call TRBJ1-4, with a possible D match to TRBD1 (5 bases). V gave up 0 bases and J gave up 8 bases, with 13 bases separating them. Germline-derived CDR1 and CDR2 are LGHNA and YNFKEQ. The CDR3 has 15 amino acids. The CDR3: CASSQEGRDREKLFF. The CDR3 coding sequence is TGTGCCAGCAGCCAAGAGGGCAGGGATCGCGAAAAACTGTTTTTT.

This clone has just one count. The CDR3 here is CASSQGFTDYGYTF. The DNA of the CDR3 is TGTGCCAGCAGCCAAGGTTTCACGGACTATGGCTACACCTTC. The V and J genes are TRBV3-1 (or the pseudogene TRBV3-2) and TRBJ1-2, with D hard to call. Between the trimmed V and J ends, which lost 1 base and 3 bases, there was a span of 9 bases. Germline CDR1 LGHDT, CDR2 YNNKEL (reference sequence). The CDR3 runs 14 residues.

This clone occurred a few times. Here the CDR3 reads CASSPPQDREPGELFF. The CDR3 region has the DNA TGTGCCAGCAGCCCACCCCAGGACAGGGAACCCGGGGAGCTGTTTTTT. The chain uses TRBV3-1 (or the pseudogene TRBV3-2) and TRBJ2-2, with 8 bases identical to TRBD1. V was clipped by 4 bases and J by 6 bases; unmatched bases: 10. CDR1 is LGHDT and CDR2 is YNNKEL in the germline V gene (reference sequence). The CDR3 runs 16 residues.

This chain connects TRBV11-2 to TRBJ2-7, with D maybe TRBD2 (7 bases). There are 14 residues in the CDR3. Germline lookup yields CDR1 SGHAT and CDR2 FQNNGV. V dropped 5 bases and J dropped 6 bases, with 17 bases sitting between them. The CDR3 nucleotides are TGTGCCAGCAGCCCAGGGGACTATGGGTCCGAGCAGTACGTC. It yields the protein CASSPGDYGSEQYV.

V usage is TRBV7-7 and J usage is TRBJ2-1, with TRBD1 matching 8 bases. The V gene's germline CDR1 is SSHAT and CDR2 FNYEAQ (reference sequence). The CDR3 runs 13 residues. Trimming cost V 3 bases and J 5 bases; bases outside gene matches: 0. The CDR3 DNA reads TGTGCCAGCAGCTTGACAGGGGACAATGAGCAGTTCTTC. It yields the protein CASSLTGDNEQFF.

This CDR3 reads CASSSIPATSGGAEQFF. Here the CDR3 DNA reads TGCGCCAGCAGCTCAATCCCTGCGACTAGCGGGGGGGCCGAGCAGTTCTTC. The J gene is TRBJ2-1, the V gene TRBV5-1, with 14 bases lining up with TRBD2. V dropped 3 bases and J dropped 10; count of bases not matched to a gene: 12. The CDR3 has 17 residues. Germline CDR1 is SGHRS and CDR2 is YFSETQ.

The chain joins TRBV30 to TRBJ2-1; unclear D gene. V dropped 0 bases and J dropped 5 bases, with 2 bases sitting between them. Germline CDR1 GTSNPN, CDR2 SVGIG (reference sequence). The CDR3 contains 11 residues. CDR3 sequence: CAWSVNNEQFF. The CDR3 nucleotides read TGTGCCTGGAGTGTCAACAATGAGCAGTTCTTC.

The chain employs TRBV27 and TRBJ1-1; TRBD1 agrees at 7 bases. V was clipped by 3 bases and J by 4 bases; unmatched bases: 5. From germline, CDR1 is MNHEY and CDR2 SMNVEV (reference sequence). CDR3 length: 14 amino acids. CDR3 sequence reads: CASSFHRGGTEAFF. The CDR3 DNA reads TGTGCCAGCAGTTTTCACAGGGGTGGCACTGAAGCTTTCTTT.

The chain joins TRBV5-1 to TRBJ1-1; 8 nucleotides align to TRBD1. Germline V gives CDR1 SGHRS, CDR2 YFSETQ. The CDR3 spans 13 residues. Unmatched junction bases numbered 3, after V lost 5 bases and J lost 3 bases. CDR3 sequence (DNA): TGCGCCAGCAGTCTGACAGGGGACACTGAAGCTTTCTTT. It encodes CASSLTGDTEAFF.

This chain joins TRBV29-1 and TRBJ1-4; 9 bases agree with TRBD1. The CDR3 has 14 residues. The trim removed 6 bases at V and 4 bases at J, leaving 6 bases unmatched. CDR1 SQVTM and CDR2 ANQGSEA come from the germline V gene. The CDR3: CSVGDRADNEKLFF. CDR3 DNA sequence: TGCAGCGTGGGGGACAGGGCCGATAATGAAAAACTGTTTTTT. Supplemented by reference TRBV29-1 and TRBJ1-4, the full variable domain reads SAVISQKPSRDICQRGTSLTIQCQVDSQVTMMFWYRQQPGQSLTLIATANQGSEATYESGFVIDKFPISRPNLTFSTLTVSNMSPEDSSIYLCSVGDRADNEKLFFGSGTQLSVL.

V gene TRBV19 combines with J gene TRBJ1-3; D possibly corresponds to TRBD1 (5 bases). The germline V gene encodes CDR1 LNHDA and CDR2 SQIVND (reference sequence). The CDR3 is made up of 15 amino acids. V shed 6 bases and J shed 4 bases, with 16 bases lying between them. The CDR3 nucleotides read TGTGCCAGTAGCCGGTCCTTGGACAAGGGAAACACCATATATTTT. This encodes CASSRSLDKGNTIYF. Full variable domain (missing parts from reference TRBV19 and TRBJ1-3): DGGITQSPKYLFRKEGQNVTLSCEQNLNHDAMYWYRQDPGQGLRLIYYSQIVNDFQKGDIAEGYSVSREKKESFPLTVTSAQKNPTAFYLCASSRSLDKGNTIYFGEGSWLTVV.

The chain links TRBV25-1 to TRBJ1-2, with D unclear. Deletions cut 2 bases from V and 8 bases from J, with 3 bases between. The germline gives CDR1 MGHDK, CDR2 SYGVNS. This CDR3 has 10 amino acids. The CDR3 nucleotides read TGTGCCAGCAGTGAACTAGGCTACACCTTC. Its protein is CASSELGYTF.

The V and J genes are TRBV7-9 and TRBJ1-2; TRBD1 aligns across 8 bases. The germline V gene encodes CDR1 SEHNR and CDR2 FQNEAQ (reference sequence). The CDR3 extends over 15 amino acids. The junction had 9 bases not matched to a gene; V was cut back by 5 bases and J by 4 bases. CDR3 loop: CASSSLRGQGYGYTF. DNA for the CDR3: TGTGCCAGCAGCAGCCTCAGGGGGCAGGGCTATGGCTACACCTTC.

The chain carries TRBV6-1 and TRBJ1-5; 8 positions agree with TRBD1. This CDR3 has 14 residues. The junction had 0 bases not matched to a gene; V was cut back by 1 base and J by 4 bases. CDR1 and CDR2 from the germline V gene are MNHNS and SASEGT. As DNA, the CDR3 is TGTGCCAGCAGTGAAGGGACAGGGAATCAGCCCCAGCATTTT. As protein: CASSEGTGNQPQHF.

The chain employs TRBV10-3 and TRBJ2-3; TRBD1 matches at 12 bases. The germline V gene encodes CDR1 ENHRY and CDR2 SYGVKD. This CDR3 spans 15 amino acids. After removal of 5 bases from V and 4 bases from J, the junction contained 4 bases not matched to a gene. The CDR3 region has the DNA TGTGCCATCAGTCCGGGACAGGGGGCAGCAGATACGCAGTATTTT. Encoded protein: CAISPGQGAADTQYF.

The chain joins TRBV5-4 to TRBJ2-3, with D perhaps matching TRBD1 (5 bases). Germline assignment: CDR1 SGHNT and CDR2 YYREEE (reference sequence). This CDR3 spans 16 amino acids. Trimming took 0 bases from V and 4 from J, leaving 15 bases between them. The CDR3 coding sequence is TGTGCCAGCAGCTTGGGCGGTCGTCCCAGGGCAGATACGCAGTATTTT. Protein sequence: CASSLGGRPRADTQYF.